The 24 T cell receptor beta chains listed next were all sequenced from one sample in a study of cytomegalovirus exposure and HLA in healthy donors. PCR primers comprised 60 Vbeta and 13 Jbeta primers. Clones were read by immunoSEQ multiplex PCR, and TCRdb kept only the in-frame ones, dropping some. The data hold over 65,000 clones, with more than 70% observed a single time. Sequenced: PBMCs. Every receptor here comes from a man in his forties in good health and CMV-seronegative.

The rearrangement uses TRBV5-1 and TRBJ1-1; D might be TRBD1 (6 bases). This CDR3 has 13 residues. CDR1 and CDR2 (germline): SGHRS, YFSETQ. V was pared by 4 bases and J by 3 bases, with 10 bases between. CDR3 sequence: CASSQTGHTEAFF. CDR3 coding DNA: TGCGCCAGCAGCCAGACAGGTCACACTGAAGCTTTCTTT. Full variable domain (rest looked up from reference TRBV5-1 and TRBJ1-1): KAGVTQTPRYLIKTRGQQVTLSCSPISGHRSVSWYQQTPGQGLQFLFEYFSETQRNKGNFPGRFSGRQFSNSRSEMNVSTLELGDSALYLCASSQTGHTEAFFGQGTRLTVV.

V and J are TRBV7-9 and TRBJ2-7; 10 bases agree with TRBD2. Looked up from germline, CDR1 is SEHNR and CDR2 is FQNEAQ (reference sequence). The CDR3 covers 14 residues. V shed 3 bases, J shed 3 bases, and the junction held 2 bases outside the gene matches. CDR3: CASSFSGGRYEQYF. CDR3 nucleotides: TGTGCCAGCAGCTTTAGCGGGGGGCGCTACGAGCAGTACTTC.

The CDR3 sequence: CASSPDRGRFEAFF. CDR3 sequence (DNA): TGTGCCAGCAGCCCGGACAGGGGGCGTTTTGAAGCTTTCTTT. The chain links TRBV6-5 to TRBJ1-1; TRBD1 agrees at 11 bases. CDR1 is MNHEY and CDR2 is SVGAGI in the germline V gene. The CDR3 consists of 14 residues. Germline trimming cut 6 bases from V and 7 bases from J; bases unmatched to any gene: 7.

V gene TRBV20-1 combines with J gene TRBJ2-1, with D possibly TRBD1 on 5 matching bases. Between the trimmed V and J ends, which lost 8 bases and 6 bases, there was a span of 11 bases. This CDR3 has 11 residues. Looked up from germline, CDR1 is DFQATT and CDR2 is SNEGSKA (reference sequence). This CDR3 is CSTRQGNEQFF. CDR3 bases: TGCAGTACTCGTCAGGGCAATGAGCAGTTCTTC.

J is TRBJ1-1 and V is TRBV10-1, with D unresolved. Per the germline V gene, CDR1 is WNHNN and CDR2 is SYGVQD (reference sequence). Trimming shortened V by 3 bases and J by 6 bases, and 14 bases separated the two germline ends. There are 14 residues in the CDR3. The CDR3: CASSDSGVRAEAFF. CDR3 sequence (DNA): TGCGCCAGCAGTGACAGCGGGGTAAGGGCTGAAGCTTTCTTT.

This clone has just a few counts. A junction end diverges from the germline sequence, so it may reflect a read error. The genes are TRBV7-9 and TRBJ2-7, with D uncertain. Germline assignment: CDR1 SEHNR and CDR2 FQNEAQ (reference sequence). The CDR3 extends over 12 amino acids. CDR3 DNA: TGTTCCAGCAGTCCACCCGGGTACGAGCAGTACTTC. Amino acid sequence: CSSSPPGYEQYF.

The chain links TRBV6-1 to TRBJ1-3; D is unresolved. The V end lost 2 bases, the J end lost 4 bases, and 6 bases lay between the germline ends. The CDR3 is 13 residues long. Germline V CDR1 and CDR2: MNHNS, SASEGT. CDR3 sequence reads: CASSEIRGNTIYF. The DNA for the CDR3 is TGTGCCAGCAGTGAAATTCGGGGAAACACCATATATTTT.

The chain has TRBV9 and TRBJ2-5; no clear D gene. The CDR3 is 15 amino acids. CDR1 and CDR2 (germline): SGDLS, YYNGEE. The ends were cut back, 0 bases at V and 5 bases at J, with 14 bases in the middle. The CDR3 is CASSVGIGGLETQYF. In DNA, the CDR3 is TGTGCCAGCAGCGTAGGTATCGGCGGTCTGGAGACCCAGTACTTC.

The chain carries TRBV19 and TRBJ1-1; 9 nucleotides agree with TRBD1. Losses at the gene ends were 5 bases for V and 4 bases for J; bases not matched to a gene: 5. Germline CDR1 is LNHDA and CDR2 is SQIVND (reference sequence). The CDR3 contains 14 residues. CDR3 loop: CASSEQGAGTEAFF. The DNA of the CDR3 is TGTGCCAGTAGTGAACAGGGGGCAGGCACTGAAGCTTTCTTT.

This clone was detected once. The genes are TRBV5-1 and TRBJ1-2, with TRBD1 identical over 12 bases. The CDR3 consists of 17 residues. Per germline, CDR1 SGHRS and CDR2 YFSETQ. With V trimmed by 1 base and J by 3 bases, 7 bases remained unmatched. CDR3 loop: CASSLYSGTGGDYGYTF. The CDR3 DNA follows: TGCGCCAGCAGCTTGTATTCCGGGACAGGGGGCGACTATGGCTACACCTTC.

The CDR3 is CASSFDRGVGNSPLHF. The CDR3 region has the DNA TGTGCCAGCAGTTTCGACAGGGGAGTGGGTAATTCACCCCTCCACTTT. J is TRBJ1-6 and V is TRBV28, with 8 bases fitting TRBD1. Germline V gene sequence: CDR1 MDHEN, CDR2 SYDVKM. Losses at the gene ends were 3 bases for V and 6 bases for J; bases not matched to a gene: 7. This CDR3 has 16 residues.

The chain combines TRBV28 with TRBJ2-5, with TRBD1 as a possible D gene (6 bases). Germline V gene data show CDR1 as MDHEN and CDR2 as SYDVKM. CDR3 length: 13 amino acids. V was shortened by 5 bases and J by 9 bases, with 16 bases between the two germline ends. The DNA of the CDR3 is TGTGCCAGCAGTACCGGGACACGACCGTCCCAGTACTTC. It translates to CASSTGTRPSQYF.

The chain couples TRBV5-1 to TRBJ1-2, with 7 bases identical to TRBD1. Germline V gene lookup returns CDR1 SGHRS and CDR2 YFSETQ. J lost 8 bases, V lost 4 bases, and 8 bases had no gene match. CDR3 length: 13 amino acids. The CDR3 nucleotides are TGCGCCAGCAGCGTACAGGGGTTTCAAGGCTACACCTTC. Amino acids: CASSVQGFQGYTF.

This clone has just a few counts. CDR3 in amino acids: CASSLQDRGGTEENYGYTF. For the CDR3, the DNA is TGTGCCAGCAGCTTACAAGATCGCGGCGGGACGGAAGAAAACTATGGCTACACCTTC. The chain uses TRBV11-2 and TRBJ1-2; tentative D call: TRBD1 (5 bases). The CDR3 extends over 19 amino acids. The germline gives CDR1 SGHAT, CDR2 FQNNGV. V was shortened by 2 bases and J by 2 bases, with 24 bases between the two germline ends.

The V call is TRBV7-8, the J call TRBJ2-5; 11 bases align to TRBD1. The V gene end was trimmed by 1 base and the J gene end by 5 bases; junction bases not matched to a gene: 9. CDR3 length equals 17 residues. Germline-derived CDR1 and CDR2 are SGHVS and FQNEAQ. CDR3 sequence: CASSLGRGQGARETQYF. The CDR3 DNA is TGTGCCAGCAGCTTAGGTCGAGGACAGGGGGCTAGGGAGACCCAGTACTTC. Looking up the rest from reference TRBV7-8 and TRBJ2-5 gives the full variable domain: GAGVSQSPRYKVAKRGQDVALRCDPISGHVSLFWYQQALGQGPEFLTYFQNEAQLDKSGLPSDRFFAERPEGSVSTLKIQRTQQEDSAVYLCASSLGRGQGARETQYFGPGTRLLVL.

This clone was observed a single time. The V and J genes are TRBV27 and TRBJ2-7; 7 bases map to TRBD1. The germline gives CDR1 MNHEY, CDR2 SMNVEV (reference sequence). This CDR3 has 14 amino acids. The V gene end was trimmed by 2 bases and the J gene end by 3 bases; junction bases not matched to a gene: 4. The CDR3 loop is CASSLRGPGYEQYF. The CDR3 region has the DNA TGTGCCAGCAGTTTAAGGGGGCCAGGCTACGAGCAGTACTTC.

This clone showed up just once. V and J are TRBV5-1 and TRBJ1-6; D unclear. Germline-derived CDR1 and CDR2 are SGHRS and YFSETQ. The germline V and J ends were trimmed by 0 bases and 3 bases, with 16 bases remaining between them. This CDR3 has 18 amino acids. The CDR3 bases are TGCGCCAGCAGCTTGGGGGTGGAGGTGAGCCTCTATAATTCACCCCTCCACTTT. This translates into CASSLGVEVSLYNSPLHF.

The chain employs TRBV12-2 and TRBJ2-1; the table's D gene call, TRBD2, was not cross checked with the DNA. TRBV12-2 is given as a pseudogene. This CDR3 is 13 amino acids long. For the CDR3, the DNA is TGTGCAAGTCGCTCCCCACCGGGCAATGAGCAGTTCTTC. This codes for CASRSPPGNEQFF.

On this clone: Compared with germline, one end of the junction differs, possibly owing to a read error. DNA of the CDR3: TGTTCCAGCTCGTGGGGGGGGGTCGGCACAGATACGCAGTATTTT. Its translation: CSSSWGGVGTDTQYF. The gene calls are TRBV7-9 and TRBJ2-3; 7 bases are shared with TRBD2. The germline gives CDR1 SEHNR, CDR2 FQNEAQ (reference sequence). The CDR3 extends over 15 amino acids.

The chain employs TRBV11-2 and TRBJ2-7, with D possibly matching TRBD1 (6 bases). Per germline, CDR1 SGHAT and CDR2 FQNNGV. V was cut by 6 bases and J by 4 bases, with 16 bases left in between. The CDR3 loop spans 14 amino acids. In nucleotides, the CDR3 is TGTGCCAGCAGACCCGACAGGTTACCATACGAGCAGTACTTC. This encodes CASRPDRLPYEQYF.

The rearrangement links TRBV25-1 to TRBJ2-3; TRBD2 matches at 7 bases. Losses at the gene ends were 4 bases for V and 4 bases for J; bases not matched to a gene: 5. Germline V CDR1 and CDR2: MGHDK, SYGVNS. The CDR3 has 14 residues. DNA for the CDR3: TGTGCCAGCAGTGCCGGACTAGAGGCAGATACGCAGTATTTT. This sequence encodes CASSAGLEADTQYF.

A single count supports this clone. The V call is TRBV27, the J call TRBJ1-5; the match to TRBD1 covers 7 bases. After removal of 8 bases from V and 2 bases from J, the junction contained 6 bases not matched to a gene. CDR1 MNHEY and CDR2 SMNVEV come from the germline V gene (reference sequence). The CDR3 has 14 amino acids. As DNA, the CDR3 is TGTGCCAGCGCCCCCAGGGGGGGCAATCAGCCCCAGCATTTT. Residues: CASAPRGGNQPQHF.

V usage is TRBV6-1 and J usage is TRBJ2-7; 7 nucleotides align to TRBD2. The CDR3 loop spans 16 amino acids. Germline values: CDR1 MNHNS, CDR2 SASEGT. Trimming cost V 0 bases and J 3 bases; bases outside gene matches: 8. This CDR3 is CASSEASSGGFYEQYF. The CDR3, as DNA: TGTGCCAGCAGTGAAGCGTCTAGCGGCGGTTTCTACGAGCAGTACTTC.

This sequence joins TRBV4-1 and TRBJ2-1; 7 bases are a match to TRBD2. The CDR3 runs to 16 residues. Per germline, CDR1 MGHRA and CDR2 YSYEKL. V was pared by 1 base and J by 10 bases, with 13 bases of the junction left unmatched. CDR3 nucleotides: TGCGCCAGCAGCCAAGGAACAGCGGGGCTTCCTAAGGAGCAGTTCTTC. It translates to CASSQGTAGLPKEQFF.